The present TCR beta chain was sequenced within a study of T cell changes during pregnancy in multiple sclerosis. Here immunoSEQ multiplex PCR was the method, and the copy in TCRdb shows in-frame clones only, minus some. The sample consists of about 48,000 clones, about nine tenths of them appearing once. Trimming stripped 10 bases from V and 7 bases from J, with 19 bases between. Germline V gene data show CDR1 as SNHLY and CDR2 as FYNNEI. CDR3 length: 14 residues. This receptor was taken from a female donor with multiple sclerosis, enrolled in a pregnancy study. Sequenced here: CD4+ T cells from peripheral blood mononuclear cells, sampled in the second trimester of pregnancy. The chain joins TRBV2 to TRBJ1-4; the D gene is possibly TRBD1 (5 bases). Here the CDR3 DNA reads TGTGCCACCCGATTGGGGGGAGTGGGTGAAAAACTGTTTTTT. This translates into CATRLGGVGEKLFF.